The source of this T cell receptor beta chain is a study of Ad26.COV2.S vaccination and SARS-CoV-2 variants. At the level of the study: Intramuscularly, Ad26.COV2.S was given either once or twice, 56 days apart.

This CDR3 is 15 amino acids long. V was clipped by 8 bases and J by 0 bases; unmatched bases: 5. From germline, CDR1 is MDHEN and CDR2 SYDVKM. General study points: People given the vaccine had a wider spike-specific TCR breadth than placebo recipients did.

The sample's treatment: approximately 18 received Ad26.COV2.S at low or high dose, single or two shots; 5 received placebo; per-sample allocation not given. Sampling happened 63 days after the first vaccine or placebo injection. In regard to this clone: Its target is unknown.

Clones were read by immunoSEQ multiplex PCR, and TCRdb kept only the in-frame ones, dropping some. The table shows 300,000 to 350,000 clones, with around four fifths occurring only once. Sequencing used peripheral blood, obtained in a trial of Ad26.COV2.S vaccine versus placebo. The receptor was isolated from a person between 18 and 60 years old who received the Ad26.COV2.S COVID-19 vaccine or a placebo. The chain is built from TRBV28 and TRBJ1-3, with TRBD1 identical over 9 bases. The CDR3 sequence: CASRLDRGSGNTIYF. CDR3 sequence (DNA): TGTGCCAGCCGCTTGGACAGGGGCTCTGGAAACACCATATATTTT.